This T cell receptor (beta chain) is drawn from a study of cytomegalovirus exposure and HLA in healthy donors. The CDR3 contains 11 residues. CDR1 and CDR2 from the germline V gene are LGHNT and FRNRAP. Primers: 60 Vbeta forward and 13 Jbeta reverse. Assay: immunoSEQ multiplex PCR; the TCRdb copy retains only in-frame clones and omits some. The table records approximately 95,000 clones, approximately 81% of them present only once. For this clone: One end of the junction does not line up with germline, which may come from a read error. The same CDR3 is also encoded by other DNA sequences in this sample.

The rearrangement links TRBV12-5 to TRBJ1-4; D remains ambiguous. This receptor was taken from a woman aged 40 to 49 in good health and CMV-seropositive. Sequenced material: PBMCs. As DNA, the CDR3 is TGTGCCAGTGGGCGAGAGGAAAAACTGTTTTTT. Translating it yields CASGREEKLFF.